The next 11 T cell receptor beta chains were all read from a single sample in a study of Ad26.COV2.S vaccination and SARS-CoV-2 variants. Treatment given: 15 to 20 received Ad26.COV2.S at low or high dose, single or two shots; roughly five received placebo; per-sample allocation not given. Samples were taken on day 63 after the first vaccine or placebo injection. TCRdb's copy holds only in-frame clones and misses some; the assay was immunoSEQ multiplex PCR. The table has roughly 320,000 clones, 70% to 90% seen once. The sequencing used peripheral blood, collected in a trial of Ad26.COV2.S vaccine versus placebo. These receptor sequences come from a person aged 18 to 65 who received the Ad26.COV2.S COVID-19 vaccine or a placebo.

This clone appeared once. This chain joins TRBV29-1 and TRBJ2-3; unclear D gene. Germline V gives CDR1 SQVTM, CDR2 ANQGSEA. There are 11 residues in the CDR3. V lost 6 bases to trimming and J lost 3 bases, with 7 bases between them. CDR3 residues: CSVDRTDTQYF. As DNA, the CDR3 is TGCAGCGTCGACCGAACAGATACGCAGTATTTT.

This chain links TRBV6-6 with TRBJ2-2; tentatively, D is TRBD1 (6 bases). Trimming removed 6 bases from V and 0 bases from J, with 14 bases in between. CDR3 size: 16 residues. CDR1 and CDR2 from the germline V gene are MNHNY and SVGAGI (reference sequence). This CDR3 is CASSPTGQTNTGELFF. In nucleotides, the CDR3 is TGTGCCAGCAGCCCAACTGGACAGACGAACACCGGGGAGCTGTTTTTT.

This chain uses TRBV5-5 with TRBJ1-1, with D maybe TRBD1 (5 bases). The germline V gene encodes CDR1 SGHKS and CDR2 YYEKEE (reference sequence). The CDR3 sequence is 13 residues long. Trimming left V 4 bases short and J 8 bases short, with 15 bases between. CDR3 in DNA: TGTGCCAGCAGCCTGGGGGGAGCATTGGAAGCTTTCTTT. Translated: CASSLGGALEAFF.

The rearrangement joins TRBV5-4 to TRBJ2-5; TRBD1 aligns across 7 bases. CDR1 is SGHNT, CDR2 YYREEE, per germline (reference sequence). V dropped 4 bases and J dropped 5; count of bases not matched to a gene: 8. The CDR3 has 14 residues. The CDR3, as DNA: TGTGCCAGCAGCCGACAGGGTACAGCGGAGACCCAGTACTTC. Residues: CASSRQGTAETQYF.

This sequence joins TRBV2 and TRBJ2-1; 9 bases match TRBD1. The CDR3 extends over 12 amino acids. Germline trimming cut 8 bases from V and 7 bases from J; bases unmatched to any gene: 3. Germline values: CDR1 SNHLY, CDR2 FYNNEI. CDR3 amino acids: CASSGTGNEQFF. The CDR3 nucleotides are TGTGCCAGCTCGGGGACAGGGAATGAGCAGTTCTTC.

The chain carries TRBV28 and TRBJ1-5; D unclear. This CDR3 comprises 14 residues. The germline CDR1 and CDR2 sequences are MDHEN and SYDVKM. V shed 6 bases and J shed 6 bases, with 15 bases lying between them. In nucleotides, the CDR3 is TGTGCCAGCAGGGGCCACTTGGATGGTCAGCCCCAGCATTTT. It specifies CASRGHLDGQPQHF.

The J gene is TRBJ2-1, the V gene TRBV10-3, with TRBD2 matching 13 bases. Germline V gives CDR1 ENHRY, CDR2 SYGVKD. Germline trimming cut 2 bases from V and 8 bases from J; bases unmatched to any gene: 9. The CDR3 consists of 17 residues. The CDR3 sequence: CAISEPTSGGALDEQFF. CDR3 sequence (DNA): TGTGCCATCAGTGAGCCTACTAGCGGGGGGGCTCTGGATGAGCAGTTCTTC.

This chain links TRBV6-4 with TRBJ2-5; possibly TRBD2 for D (6 bases). CDR1 is MRHNA, CDR2 SNTAGT, per germline. The CDR3 is 15 residues long. Trimming cost V 2 bases and J 2 bases, with 12 bases left between them. The CDR3 is CASSDLAIVQETQYF. The CDR3 region has the DNA TGTGCCAGCAGTGACCTAGCGATAGTGCAAGAGACCCAGTACTTC.

This chain joins TRBV9 and TRBJ2-6; D gene ambiguous. Per the germline V gene, CDR1 is SGDLS and CDR2 is YYNGEE. CDR3 length equals 15 residues. Trimming stripped 4 bases from V and 2 bases from J, with 10 bases between. In DNA form, the CDR3 reads TGTGCCAGCAGCATAGGCTCCACTGGGGCCAACGTCCTGACTTTC. Protein product: CASSIGSTGANVLTF.

The V call is TRBV12-3 or TRBV12-4, the J call TRBJ1-2; maybe TRBD1 (6 bases). The V end lost 2 bases, the J end lost 6 bases, and 10 bases lay between the germline ends. The CDR3 runs to 13 residues. CDR3 nucleotide sequence: TGTGCCAGCAGTTTAAGGTCAGGGGATGGCTACACCTTC. Amino acids: CASSLRSGDGYTF.

This chain connects TRBV7-2 to TRBJ2-2; TRBD2 is a possible D gene (5 bases). Germline-derived CDR1 and CDR2 are SGHTA and FQGNSA. V lost 2 bases, J lost 3 bases, and 10 bases lay in between. The CDR3 extends over 15 amino acids. In DNA, the CDR3 is TGTGCCAGCAGCTTATCGACTACTCACACCGGGGAGCTGTTTTTT. Translating gives CASSLSTTHTGELFF.